What follows are 8 T cell receptor beta chains derived from one specimen sequenced in a study of identical twins. Via MiXCR, TCRdb re-called the 5' RACE reads, giving one row per CDR3 protein. This table holds 400,000 to 550,000 distinct CDR3 sequences, about 20% found once. The data also belong to a second study, concerning T cells expressing NK-cell markers.

Sequencing was carried out using CD4+ T cells sorted from blood. These receptors were taken from a woman aged 18-30 years in good health.

The gene calls are TRBV3-1 and TRBJ2-1, with D possibly TRBD2 on 5 matching bases. The CDR3 is made up of 15 amino acids. Trimming shortened V by 4 bases and J by 1 base, and 11 bases separated the two germline ends. Looked up from germline, CDR1 is LGHDT and CDR2 is YNNKEL (reference sequence). Here the CDR3 reads CASSPILDSYNEQFF. CDR3 DNA: TGTGCCAGCAGCCCGATACTAGATTCCTACAATGAGCAGTTCTTC.

This clonotype was recorded a few times. The chain joins TRBV5-8 to TRBJ2-3; weak D call: TRBD1 (5 bases). Germline V gene sequence: CDR1 SGHTS, CDR2 YDEGEE. V lost 0 bases, J lost 2 bases, and 10 bases lay in between. The CDR3 sequence is 15 residues long. The CDR3 is CASSLEAGLTDTQYF. CDR3 DNA: TGTGCCAGCAGCTTGGAAGCAGGGCTCACAGATACGCAGTATTTT.

This chain connects TRBV12-5 to TRBJ2-7; 8 bases align to TRBD1. The CDR3 contains 13 residues. The germline CDR1 and CDR2 sequences are LGHNT and FRNRAP. The V and J ends lost 4 bases and 6 bases, in that order; junction bases with no gene match: 5. The chain's CDR3 is CASGSQGAVEQYF. As DNA, the CDR3 is TGTGCTAGTGGTTCCCAGGGGGCGGTCGAGCAGTACTTC.

This clonotype was seen ten or more times. This rearrangement joins TRBV25-1 to TRBJ2-5; 11 bases are a match to TRBD2. Losses at the gene ends were 4 bases for V and 1 base for J; bases not matched to a gene: 5. The CDR3 runs to 16 residues. Germline V gene lookup returns CDR1 MGHDK and CDR2 SYGVNS. This CDR3 reads CASSAGTSGFQETQYF. Here the CDR3 DNA reads TGTGCCAGCAGTGCCGGGACTAGCGGCTTCCAAGAGACCCAGTACTTC.

This clonotype turned up a few times. The chain uses TRBV6-5 and TRBJ1-1, with D unclear. CDR1 and CDR2 from the germline V gene are MNHEY and SVGAGI. This CDR3 region has 13 residues. V was clipped by 2 bases and J by 1 base, with 5 bases between them. Here the CDR3 reads CASSYRKNTEAFF. The CDR3 DNA reads as TGTGCCAGCAGTTACCGCAAGAACACTGAAGCTTTCTTT.

This clonotype was seen a few times. The chain joins TRBV4-3 to TRBJ2-1, with TRBD2 matching 7 bases. Germline assignment: CDR1 LGHNA and CDR2 YSLEER. V dropped 0 bases and J dropped 2; count of bases not matched to a gene: 4. The CDR3 is 16 residues long. CDR3 nucleotide sequence: TGCGCCAGCAGCCAAGACCCCCTAGCGGCCTACAATGAGCAGTTCTTC. Its protein product is CASSQDPLAAYNEQFF.

The J gene is TRBJ2-7, the V gene TRBV7-9; no firm D call. The CDR3 has 13 amino acids. V was shortened by 5 bases and J by 3 bases, with 11 bases between the two germline ends. The germline gives CDR1 SEHNR, CDR2 FQNEAQ (reference sequence). CDR3 residues: CASSQDSGYEQYF. The CDR3 DNA reads as TGTGCCAGCAGCCAAGACTCAGGCTACGAGCAGTACTTC.

This chain connects TRBV10-3 to TRBJ2-7; 11 bases line up with TRBD1. Germline CDR1 ENHRY, CDR2 SYGVKD. V dropped 9 bases and J dropped 1; count of bases not matched to a gene: 8. There are 15 residues in the CDR3. CDR3: CAINEGTGGSYEQYF. The CDR3 coding sequence is TGTGCCATTAATGAGGGGACAGGGGGTTCCTACGAGCAGTACTTC.